This section outlines one T cell receptor beta chain sequence together with its context. Its antigen is not identified. The data were taken from a study of T cells after posttransplantation cyclophosphamide. Generated by immunoSEQ multiplex PCR, the TCRdb table keeps only in-frame clones and is missing some. The sample consists of about 8,500 clones, roughly 84% of them appearing once. Busulfan-fludarabine conditioning, marrow transplant, and cyclophosphamide on days +3 and +4 were administered. CDR3 size: 15 residues. Germline values: CDR1 SGHVS, CDR2 FQNEAQ. The V and J ends lost 5 bases and 2 bases respectively, with 15 bases between them. Points from the study as a whole: Donor CD8+ memory clones often dominated recipient blood repertoires at later times. Skin or GI-infiltrating T cells shared few TRB sequences with blood. Recipient CMV seropositivity and CMV reactivation strongly tracked TRB clonality.

This TCR was recovered from a female patient in her thirties or forties who received an allogeneic stem cell transplant from an unrelated donor, was CMV-positive, and had no GVHD. A subset of T cells may come from the graft donor. This chain connects TRBV7-8 to TRBJ1-2; tentative D call: TRBD1 (5 bases). Sequenced here: PBMCs, sampled after allogeneic stem cell transplant with posttransplant cyclophosphamide. The CDR3 protein is CASSPSFGANYGYTF. CDR3 in DNA: TGTGCCAGCAGCCCATCTTTTGGGGCGAACTATGGCTACACCTTC.